The 5 T cell receptor beta chains given below trace back to one sample, sequenced in a study of shared clonotypes between healthy human individuals. The data were produced by immunoSEQ multiplex PCR, yet TCRdb's version contains in-frame clones alone and is incomplete. This table holds roughly 2.5 million clones, around 94% found once. The sequenced sample consisted of naive CD4+ T cells sorted from blood. Described subset: CD45RA+ positively selected. These receptors all stem from a man in his late teens or twenties in good health.

The chain carries TRBV6-6 and TRBJ2-4; maybe TRBD2 (6 bases). Germline-derived CDR1 and CDR2 are MNHNY and SVGAGI (reference sequence). The CDR3 is made up of 16 amino acids. The V end lost 6 bases, the J end lost 4 bases, and 19 bases lay between the germline ends. The CDR3 sequence is CASSPGLNLLKNIQYF. DNA of the CDR3: TGTGCCAGCAGCCCGGGACTGAACCTGCTTAAAAACATTCAGTACTTC.

The rearrangement links TRBV7-9 to TRBJ2-1; TRBD1 agrees at 7 bases. There are 16 residues in the CDR3. V shed 0 bases and J 5 bases; nucleotides not matched to a gene: 7. Germline V lookup: CDR1 SEHNR, CDR2 FQNEAQ (reference sequence). CDR3 amino acids: CASSLARQGADNEQFF. CDR3 DNA sequence: TGTGCCAGCAGCTTAGCCAGACAGGGTGCCGACAATGAGCAGTTCTTC.

This sequence joins TRBV19 and TRBJ1-1; a weak D match, TRBD1 (5 bases). The V gene lost 5 bases and the J gene lost 4 bases, with 11 bases spanning the gap. The CDR3 sequence is 13 residues long. In germline, CDR1 is LNHDA, CDR2 SQIVND (reference sequence). The CDR3 region is CASSVRQGTEAFF. The CDR3 nucleotides read TGTGCCAGTAGTGTTAGGCAGGGCACTGAAGCTTTCTTT.

This sequence joins TRBV10-3 and TRBJ2-2, with 7 nucleotides matching TRBD2. Germline trimming cut 5 bases from V and 5 bases from J; bases unmatched to any gene: 5. Germline V lookup: CDR1 ENHRY, CDR2 SYGVKD. The CDR3 contains 14 residues. The CDR3 bases are TGTGCCATCAGTCGGGACTACGGAACCGGGGAGCTGTTTTTT. Translating it yields CAISRDYGTGELFF.

The rearrangement uses TRBV6-5 and TRBJ2-3, with TRBD1 as a possible D gene (5 bases). The germline gives CDR1 MNHEY, CDR2 SVGAGI. Trimming took off 5 bases at V and 2 bases at J, with 11 bases between the two ends. The CDR3 contains 14 residues. The DNA for the CDR3 is TGTGCCAGCAGTCCCACAGGATCCACAGATACGCAGTATTTT. It yields the protein CASSPTGSTDTQYF.